Below, 31 T cell receptor beta chains from the same sample are listed, as sequenced in a study of circulating CD8 cells and anti-PD-1 response in melanoma. Four subsets defined by PD-1 and/or TIGIT were sorted from live CD3+CD8+TCRalphabeta+ cells. TCR libraries were prepared from roughly 14 ng of total RNA with the QIAseq Immune Repertoire TCR panel. TCRdb reprocessed the reads via MiXCR and lists one record per CDR3 protein. The profile shows around 530 distinct CDR3 sequences, 6.7% of them singletons. The specimen comprised CD8+ T cells from PBMCs, sampled at baseline or after one month of anti-PD-1 therapy (not recorded which). The receptors shown here come from a human donor with melanoma.

This clonotype is labeled medium-sized. The chain has TRBV7-3 and TRBJ2-7; D is perhaps TRBD1 (5 bases). V shed 2 bases and J shed 5 bases, with 13 bases lying between them. Germline V CDR1 and CDR2: SGHTA, FQGTGA. This CDR3 has 14 residues. The CDR3: CASSLDSFANEQYF. The CDR3, as DNA: TGTGCCAGCAGCTTAGACAGCTTCGCCAACGAGCAGTACTTC.

By frequency in the sample, this clonotype is large. The gene calls are TRBV2 and TRBJ2-7, with a tentative D call TRBD2 (5 bases). Trimming took 6 bases from V and 9 from J, leaving 15 bases between them. Germline V gene data show CDR1 as SNHLY and CDR2 as FYNNEI. The CDR3 runs to 12 residues. CDR3: CASRGQGLGQYF. The CDR3 nucleotides read TGTGCCAGCAGAGGCCAAGGACTGGGGCAGTACTTC. The complete variable domain, with remaining parts taken from reference TRBV2 and TRBJ2-7, reads EPEVTQTPSHQVTQMGQEVILRCVPISNHLYFYWYRQILGQKVEFLVSFYNNEISEKSEIFDDQFSVERPDGSNFTLKIRSTKLEDSAMYFCASRGQGLGQYFGPGTRLTVT.

This clonotype is categorized as large. The V gene is TRBV27, the J gene TRBJ2-1; 9 bases match TRBD2. V shed 5 bases, J shed 1 base, and the junction held 12 bases outside the gene matches. Germline values: CDR1 MNHEY, CDR2 SMNVEV (reference sequence). The CDR3 runs 18 residues. In nucleotides, the CDR3 is TGTGCCAGCAGTCCCAGGGTTAGCGGGGGTCCTTCCTACAATGAGCAGTTCTTC. This codes for CASSPRVSGGPSYNEQFF.

V and J are TRBV14 and TRBJ2-3; maybe TRBD2 (7 bases). The V and J ends lost 0 bases and 2 bases respectively, with 15 bases between them. The CDR3 covers 17 residues. Germline V gives CDR1 SGHDN, CDR2 FVKESK. The CDR3 spells CASSQDLSGGYTDTQYF. DNA for the CDR3: TGTGCCAGCAGCCAAGATCTATCGGGGGGCTACACAGATACGCAGTATTTT.

By its share, this clonotype is large. CDR3 in DNA: TGCAGCTCCCGGATTTGGAACAATGAGCAGTTCTTC. This encodes CSSRIWNNEQFF. The V call is TRBV29-1, the J call TRBJ2-1; D gene unclear. The length of the CDR3 is 12 residues. Trimming cost V 8 bases and J 5 bases, with 13 bases left between them. Per the germline V gene, CDR1 is SQVTM and CDR2 is ANQGSEA.

This clonotype turned up a few times. This may stem from a read error, because a much larger clone lies one nucleotide away. CDR3 bases: TGTGCCAGCAGCCTTTCGGGGGGCCATAACGAGCAGTACTTC. Protein product: CASSLSGGHNEQYF. The gene calls are TRBV7-2 and TRBJ2-7; perhaps TRBD2 as D (7 bases). This CDR3 has 14 amino acids. V lost 5 bases and J 5 bases, leaving 16 bases between the germline ends. CDR1 is SGHTA and CDR2 is FQGNSA in the germline V gene.

In this sample, this clonotype is medium-sized. The chain combines TRBV20-1 with TRBJ2-1, with 8 bases fitting TRBD2. The CDR3 covers 14 residues. V was clipped by 3 bases and J by 7 bases; unmatched bases: 8. Germline values: CDR1 DFQATT, CDR2 SNEGSKA (reference sequence). CDR3: CSASDYGGGNEQFF. The CDR3 DNA follows: TGCAGTGCTAGCGACTACGGGGGGGGTAATGAGCAGTTCTTC.

Sample share makes this clonotype large (0.1 to 1%). This chain uses TRBV29-1 with TRBJ2-1; D perhaps matches TRBD2 (5 bases). The ends were cut back, 7 bases at V and 8 bases at J, with 12 bases in the middle. The CDR3 covers 11 residues. CDR1 SQVTM and CDR2 ANQGSEA come from the germline V gene. The CDR3 reads CSAPRGHEQFF. The CDR3 DNA reads as TGCAGCGCCCCCCGAGGGCATGAGCAGTTCTTC.

This clonotype is labeled large. The genes are TRBV29-1 and TRBJ2-1, with D perhaps matching TRBD2 (6 bases). Trimming left V 8 bases short and J 6 bases short, with 14 bases between. The CDR3 spans 12 residues. Per germline, CDR1 SQVTM and CDR2 ANQGSEA. The CDR3 DNA reads as TGCAGCTTCCGTATGGGGGGCAATGAGCAGTTCTTC. This sequence encodes CSFRMGGNEQFF.

This clonotype counts as large. CDR3 amino acids: CASSMAPTGALLHF. In nucleotides, the CDR3 is TGTGCCAGTAGTATGGCCCCGACAGGGGCGCTCCTCCACTTT. The chain is built from TRBV19 and TRBJ1-6; 8 nucleotides agree with TRBD1. Germline CDR1 and CDR2: LNHDA and SQIVND (reference sequence). CDR3 length: 14 amino acids. V dropped 3 bases and J dropped 15; count of bases not matched to a gene: 10.

This clonotype is labeled as large. The chain employs TRBV19 and TRBJ2-6; tentative D call: TRBD1 (6 bases). With 7 bases removed from V and 0 bases from J, the gap between germline ends came to 10 bases. This CDR3 contains 15 residues. In germline, CDR1 is LNHDA, CDR2 SQIVND (reference sequence). The CDR3 loop is CASTGTSSGANVLTF. CDR3 in DNA: TGTGCCAGTACAGGGACAAGCTCTGGGGCCAACGTCCTGACTTTC. Complete variable domain (other parts from reference TRBV19 and TRBJ2-6): DGGITQSPKYLFRKEGQNVTLSCEQNLNHDAMYWYRQDPGQGLRLIYYSQIVNDFQKGDIAEGYSVSREKKESFPLTVTSAQKNPTAFYLCASTGTSSGANVLTFGAGSRLTVL.

This clonotype ranks as large. This chain connects TRBV19 to TRBJ2-2, with 7 bases that match TRBD2. J was trimmed by 5 bases and V by 8 bases; bases with no gene match: 11. Germline loops: CDR1 LNHDA, CDR2 SQIVND (reference sequence). The CDR3 consists of 15 residues. As DNA, the CDR3 is TGTGCCAGTGCCCCTAGCGGCGACGGGACCGGGGAGCTGTTTTTT. Translating it yields CASAPSGDGTGELFF.

By share, this clonotype ranks as large. The CDR3 DNA reads as TGTGCCAGCAGTGAATGGCTCTCTGGGGCCAACGTCCTGACTTTC. Its translation: CASSEWLSGANVLTF. The J gene is TRBJ2-6, the V gene TRBV2; D remains unclear. CDR3 length equals 15 residues. V was cut by 2 bases and J by 0 bases, with 5 bases left in between. CDR1 is SNHLY and CDR2 is FYNNEI in the germline V gene.

This clonotype is classed as large. This chain uses TRBV13 with TRBJ2-7, with D perhaps being TRBD1 or TRBD2 (5 bases each). The CDR3 loop spans 15 amino acids. Germline V gives CDR1 PRHDT, CDR2 FYEKMQ (reference sequence). V shed 0 bases and J shed 0 bases, with 9 bases lying between them. The CDR3 protein is CASSLGRGPSYEQYF. The CDR3 DNA follows: TGTGCCAGCAGCTTAGGGAGGGGCCCCTCCTACGAGCAGTACTTC.

This clonotype qualifies as large (0.1 to 1%). The chain combines TRBV20-1 with TRBJ2-1; D is ambiguous. Looked up from germline, CDR1 is DFQATT and CDR2 is SNEGSKA (reference sequence). This CDR3 spans 14 amino acids. Trimming took 0 bases from V and 5 from J, leaving 11 bases between them. Written as DNA, the CDR3 is TGCAGTGCTAGAGATTACAGCGAGAACAATGAGCAGTTCTTC. It yields the protein CSARDYSENNEQFF.

This clonotype is deemed large (0.1 to 1%). CDR3 amino acids: CSVERRPPDTQYF. Written as DNA, the CDR3 is TGCAGCGTTGAACGGCGTCCGCCAGATACGCAGTATTTT. The rearrangement links TRBV29-1 to TRBJ2-3, with D unclear. With 2 bases removed from V and 4 bases from J, the gap between germline ends came to 10 bases. The germline V gene encodes CDR1 SQVTM and CDR2 ANQGSEA. The CDR3 length is 13 residues.

This clonotype is large. This chain joins TRBV5-4 and TRBJ2-7, with 8 bases aligning to TRBD1. V gave up 3 bases and J gave up 7 bases; unmatched junction bases: 12. CDR1 and CDR2 from the germline V gene are SGHNT and YYREEE (reference sequence). The CDR3 spans 15 residues. In nucleotides, the CDR3 is TGTGCCAGCAGCTCCCAGGGGGCCGCCCTACGGGAGCAGTACTTC. Encoded protein: CASSSQGAALREQYF.

This clonotype rates as large. The genes are TRBV4-1 and TRBJ2-1; 7 bases fit TRBD2. The germline gives CDR1 MGHRA, CDR2 YSYEKL. The CDR3 covers 19 residues. Trimming took 1 base from V and 1 from J; bases not matched to a gene: 13. The CDR3 DNA reads as TGCGCCAGCAGCCAAGCCATTAGCCCTGGGGGGGGTTCCTACAATGAGCAGTTCTTC. Protein sequence: CASSQAISPGGGSYNEQFF.

Worth noting for this clonotype: A read error is possible here, since a much larger clone lies one base away. The V gene is TRBV28, the J gene TRBJ2-7; 8 nucleotides line up with TRBD1. This CDR3 contains 12 residues. Germline V lookup: CDR1 MDHEN, CDR2 SYDVKM. The ends lost 5 bases at V and 6 bases at J; junction bases unmatched: 3. CDR3 protein: CASSPGGSEQYF. The CDR3 region has the DNA TGTGCCAGCAGTCCAGGGGGCAGCGAGCAGTACTTC.

By frequency in the sample, this clonotype is large. V gene TRBV19 combines with J gene TRBJ2-7; tentatively, D is TRBD2 (5 bases). V lost 7 bases and J 1 base, leaving 14 bases between the germline ends. This CDR3 is built from 14 residues. In germline, CDR1 is LNHDA, CDR2 SQIVND (reference sequence). Here the CDR3 reads CASTPDGESYEQYF. The CDR3 region has the DNA TGTGCCAGTACCCCTGACGGGGAGTCCTACGAGCAGTACTTC.

Judged by abundance, this clonotype is medium-sized. The V and J genes are TRBV19 and TRBJ2-1; D is ambiguous. CDR1 and CDR2 (germline): LNHDA, SQIVND (reference sequence). CDR3 size: 13 residues. V was pared by 6 bases and J by 2 bases, with 8 bases between. The CDR3 loop reads CASSMFPYNEQFF. The CDR3 nucleotides are TGTGCCAGTAGCATGTTCCCCTACAATGAGCAGTTCTTC.

In this sample, this clonotype is large. This chain links TRBV6-5 with TRBJ2-1; D is uncertain. V lost 4 bases and J 5 bases, leaving 6 bases between the germline ends. Germline assignment: CDR1 MNHEY and CDR2 SVGAGI. This CDR3 is built from 12 residues. CDR3 region: CASSSSNNEQFF. DNA for the CDR3: TGTGCCAGCAGTTCGAGCAACAATGAGCAGTTCTTC.

By sample share, this clonotype is medium-sized. The chain carries TRBV28 and TRBJ1-5; TRBD1 agrees at 7 bases. Germline V gene sequence: CDR1 MDHEN, CDR2 SYDVKM. J gave up 4 bases and V 4 bases, and 10 bases lay outside the gene matches. CDR3 size: 16 residues. The CDR3 coding sequence is TGTGCCAGCAGTTCCCGAATCGGGACAGCAAATCAGCCCCAGCATTTT. Amino acid sequence: CASSSRIGTANQPQHF.

By proportion, this clonotype is large. The CDR3 sequence is CSVEEGTGELFF. CDR3 coding DNA: TGCAGCGTTGAAGAAGGTACCGGGGAGCTGTTTTTT. The chain has TRBV29-1 and TRBJ2-2; no firm D call. The CDR3 extends over 12 amino acids. Trimming cost V 0 bases and J 5 bases, with 4 bases left between them. Germline CDR1 and CDR2: SQVTM and ANQGSEA.

This clonotype is judged medium-sized (0.01 to 0.1%). This chain connects TRBV7-8 to TRBJ2-7, with 8 bases that match TRBD2. Trimming removed 5 bases from V and 3 bases from J; junction bases left unmatched: 6. CDR1 is SGHVS and CDR2 is FQNEAQ in the germline V gene. This CDR3 comprises 14 residues. CDR3 in amino acids: CASSPGLELYEQYF. The CDR3 nucleotides are TGTGCCAGCAGCCCGGGACTAGAACTCTACGAGCAGTACTTC.

This clonotype is termed medium-sized. The chain carries TRBV5-6 and TRBJ1-1, with D possibly being TRBD1 (5 bases). V was trimmed by 4 bases and J by 10 bases, leaving 17 bases between them. The germline V gene has CDR1 SGHDT and CDR2 YYEEEE. This CDR3 comprises 13 residues. The CDR3 reads CASSGIGGEGAFF. CDR3 nucleotide sequence: TGTGCCAGCAGCGGGATTGGGGGAGAAGGAGCTTTCTTT.

Within the sample, this clonotype is medium-sized (0.01 to 0.1%). The chain has TRBV29-1 and TRBJ1-2; D ambiguous. With 4 bases removed from V and 6 bases from J, the gap between germline ends came to 9 bases. The CDR3 is 11 amino acids. The V gene's germline CDR1 is SQVTM and CDR2 ANQGSEA. CDR3 nucleotide sequence: TGCAGCGTTGCGAACAGAGATGGCTACACCTTC. Protein sequence: CSVANRDGYTF.

By sample share, this clonotype is large. This rearrangement joins TRBV5-4 to TRBJ2-2; perhaps TRBD2 as D (6 bases). In germline, CDR1 is SGHNT, CDR2 YYREEE (reference sequence). This CDR3 is built from 15 residues. The V end lost 3 bases, the J end lost 0 bases, and 9 bases lay between the germline ends. The CDR3 DNA is TGTGCCAGCAGCTCCGGACTAACGAACACCGGGGAGCTGTTTTTT. Its translation: CASSSGLTNTGELFF.

This clonotype is deemed large. The CDR3 sequence is CASSPSGELFF. CDR3 nucleotides: TGTGCCAGCAGCCCCTCTGGGGAGCTGTTTTTT. J is TRBJ2-2 and V is TRBV11-3, with D hard to call. The CDR3 runs 11 residues. Germline CDR1 reads SGHNT; CDR2 reads YENEEA. With 5 bases removed from V and 8 bases from J, the gap between germline ends came to 6 bases.

By share of the sample, this clonotype is medium-sized. The chain has TRBV7-2 and TRBJ2-2; unclear D gene. CDR1 and CDR2 (germline): SGHTA, FQGNSA. The CDR3 runs to 16 residues. Trimming stripped 4 bases from V and 1 base from J, with 13 bases between. Here the CDR3 DNA reads TGTGCCAGCAGCTCCGTCCAGATGGTGAACACCGGGGAGCTGTTTTTT. Protein product: CASSSVQMVNTGELFF.

In its sample, this clonotype ranks as large. The V gene is TRBV29-1, the J gene TRBJ2-1; weak D call: TRBD2 (7 bases). This CDR3 region has 15 residues. Germline V gives CDR1 SQVTM, CDR2 ANQGSEA. Trimming removed 6 bases at V and 7 bases at J, with 22 bases between. CDR3: CSVSTSGGTWNEQFF. In nucleotides, the CDR3 is TGCAGCGTCTCAACCTCGGGGGGCACTTGGAATGAGCAGTTCTTC.